The 13 T cell receptor beta chains reported below all come from one sample, sequenced in a study of type 1 and type 2 diabetes patients. Genomic DNA was the PCR template. Amplification of the beta chain CDR3 used 30 forward and 13 reverse multiplex primers. TCRdb fed the multiplex PCR reads into MiXCR, producing one record per CDR3 protein. Of about 270,000 distinct CDR3 sequences in the sample, around 50% were seen once. The sample taken for sequencing was peripheral blood mononuclear cells (PBMCs). Receptors originate from a young man with type 2 diabetes.

This clonotype occurred a few times. This chain joins TRBV7-2 and TRBJ1-1; tentatively, D is TRBD1 (6 bases). The CDR3 runs 14 residues. The germline gives CDR1 SGHTA, CDR2 FQGNSA. Trimming took 2 bases from V and 1 from J, leaving 8 bases between them. CDR3 amino acids: CASSLTGPNTEAFF. In DNA, the CDR3 is TGTGCCAGCAGCTTAACAGGGCCGAACACTGAAGCTTTCTTT.

This clonotype was picked up a small number of times. The chain links TRBV6-5 to TRBJ1-6; tentative D call: TRBD1 (5 bases). Germline loops: CDR1 MNHEY, CDR2 SVGAGI. This CDR3 contains 14 residues. Trimming cost V 2 bases and J 9 bases, with 11 bases left between them. The CDR3 protein is CASSYEDTGSPLHF. The CDR3 DNA follows: TGTGCCAGCAGTTACGAGGACACAGGTTCACCCCTCCACTTT.

This clonotype has ten or more counts. The chain combines TRBV2 with TRBJ2-7; 7 bases fit TRBD1. Germline V gene lookup returns CDR1 SNHLY and CDR2 FYNNEI. The CDR3 sequence is 13 residues long. V shed 3 bases, J shed 4 bases, and the junction held 3 bases outside the gene matches. The CDR3 loop reads CASSELQGYEQYF. CDR3 DNA sequence: TGTGCCAGCAGTGAGTTACAGGGGTACGAGCAGTACTTC. The full variable domain, with the rest looked up from reference TRBV2 and TRBJ2-7, is EPEVTQTPSHQVTQMGQEVILRCVPISNHLYFYWYRQILGQKVEFLVSFYNNEISEKSEIFDDQFSVERPDGSNFTLKIRSTKLEDSAMYFCASSELQGYEQYFGPGTRLTVT.

The table lists this clonotype with a few counts. The rearrangement uses TRBV10-3 and TRBJ2-3; no firm D call. The V and J ends lost 2 bases and 3 bases respectively, with 12 bases between them. The germline V gene encodes CDR1 ENHRY and CDR2 SYGVKD. This CDR3 is built from 15 residues. The CDR3 bases are TGTGCCATCAGTGAGGCGGATAAGCTGACAGATACGCAGTATTTT. Translating it yields CAISEADKLTDTQYF.

This clonotype was seen only a few times. The chain carries TRBV5-1 and TRBJ2-7; D possibly corresponds to TRBD1 (6 bases). V was clipped by 4 bases and J by 3 bases, with 11 bases between them. The CDR3 totals 13 residues. Looked up from germline, CDR1 is SGHRS and CDR2 is YFSETQ. DNA of the CDR3: TGCGCCAGCAGCCCCGGACAGTTCTACGAGCAGTACTTC. Residues: CASSPGQFYEQYF.

The J gene is TRBJ2-3, the V gene TRBV15; the match to TRBD2 covers 12 bases. Trimming took 4 bases from V and 0 from J; bases not matched to a gene: 2. This CDR3 has 16 amino acids. Germline V gives CDR1 LNHNV, CDR2 YYDKDF (reference sequence). The CDR3 DNA follows: TGTGCCACCAGCACTGGGACTAGCGGGAGCACAGATACGCAGTATTTT. It specifies CATSTGTSGSTDTQYF. Based on the CDR3 plus reference TRBV15 and TRBJ2-3, the full variable domain is DAMVIQNPRYQVTQFGKPVTLSCSQTLNHNVMYWYQQKSSQAPKLLFHYYDKDFNNEADTPDNFQSRRPNTSFCFLDIRSPGLGDTAMYLCATSTGTSGSTDTQYFGPGTRLTVL.

This clonotype was found a few times. For the CDR3, the DNA is TGCAGCGTATCCGGGACTAGCGGGAGGGCCGGGGGCACCGGGGAGCTGTTTTTT. Amino acids: CSVSGTSGRAGGTGELFF. The chain is built from TRBV29-1 and TRBJ2-2; 16 bases fit TRBD2. The CDR3 is 18 amino acids. The V gene end was trimmed by 6 bases and the J gene end by 4 bases; junction bases not matched to a gene: 11. Germline V gives CDR1 SQVTM, CDR2 ANQGSEA.

The chain employs TRBV30 and TRBJ2-1; 11 nucleotides line up with TRBD1. Germline values: CDR1 GTSNPN, CDR2 SVGIG (reference sequence). The CDR3 contains 13 residues. J gave up 14 bases and V 6 bases, and 12 bases lay outside the gene matches. The CDR3 nucleotides read TGTGCCTGCCGGGACAGGGGGATAATGTTTGAGTTCTTC. Translation: CACRDRGIMFEFF.

The chain combines TRBV27 with TRBJ2-5; TRBD1 matches at 10 bases. This CDR3 has 18 amino acids. Germline V gene data show CDR1 as MNHEY and CDR2 as SMNVEV (reference sequence). The trim removed 6 bases at V and 4 bases at J, leaving 17 bases unmatched. Here the CDR3 DNA reads TGTGCCAGCAGACTCGCCGTGGGAGACAGGGGGCGTCGAGAGACCCAGTACTTC. It encodes CASRLAVGDRGRRETQYF.

This chain uses TRBV15 with TRBJ2-1; 10 positions agree with TRBD2. Germline CDR1 LNHNV, CDR2 YYDKDF (reference sequence). CDR3 size: 17 residues. V trimming: 0 bases; J trimming: 7 bases; junction bases outside the gene matches: 9. The CDR3 spells CATSRERAGGRRNEQFF. CDR3 bases: TGTGCCACCAGCAGAGAAAGAGCGGGGGGGCGAAGGAATGAGCAGTTCTTC.

There are a few counts of this clonotype. The rearrangement uses TRBV24-1 and TRBJ2-7; 10 bases fit TRBD1. V was clipped by 4 bases and J by 5 bases; unmatched bases: 7. The CDR3 consists of 15 residues. Germline CDR1 reads KGHDR; CDR2 reads SFDVKD. This CDR3 reads CATSDPGTGDHEQYF. CDR3 bases: TGTGCCACCAGTGACCCCGGGACAGGGGACCACGAGCAGTACTTC.

This clonotype was picked up a small number of times. V gene TRBV7-2 combines with J gene TRBJ2-5; D unclear. The germline V gene has CDR1 SGHTA and CDR2 FQGNSA. Trimming took off 5 bases at V and 1 base at J, with 8 bases between the two ends. This CDR3 is built from 13 residues. The CDR3 loop reads CASSPPPQETQYF. As DNA, the CDR3 is TGTGCCAGCAGCCCCCCCCCCCAAGAGACCCAGTACTTC.

In the case of this clonotype: This likely comes from a read error, as the CDR3 has no conserved phenylalanine or tryptophan at its end. The gene calls are TRBV7-6 and TRBJ2-1; TRBD2 agrees at 9 bases. Per the germline V gene, CDR1 is SGHVS and CDR2 is FNYEAQ. With 2 bases clipped from V and 5 bases from J, the junction kept 1 base outside the gene matches. The CDR3 covers 14 residues. The CDR3 reads CASSLRLADNEQFS. The CDR3, as DNA: TGTGCCAGCAGCTTACGACTAGCGGACAATGAGCAGTTCTCC.